Each of the 21 T cell receptor beta chains below was sequenced from the same sample in a study of a mutant IDH1 vaccine in newly diagnosed glioma. Their cognate antigens are unknown. Indicated time point: week 23, last vaccination. Alongside topical imiquimod, each dose of vaccine comprised 300 ug of mutant IDH1 20-mer peptide. Generated by immunoSEQ multiplex PCR, the TCRdb table keeps only in-frame clones and is missing some. Of 35,000 to 55,000 clones listed, about 81% are singletons. Source: PBMCs, taken from a glioma patient whose treatment included an IDH1 peptide vaccine. The receptors were gathered from a woman aged 18 to 35 with glioma. Some clones in this sample may be carry-over from other donors' samples.

The rearrangement links TRBV19 to TRBJ2-3; TRBD2 matches at 9 bases. V trimming: 7 bases; J trimming: 4 bases; junction bases outside the gene matches: 9. Germline values: CDR1 LNHDA, CDR2 SQIVND (reference sequence). The CDR3 totals 15 residues. The CDR3 sequence: CASTPGLAGSDTQYF. In nucleotides, the CDR3 is TGTGCCAGTACCCCGGGACTAGCTGGGTCAGATACGCAGTATTTT. The complete variable domain, with remaining parts taken from reference TRBV19 and TRBJ2-3, reads DGGITQSPKYLFRKEGQNVTLSCEQNLNHDAMYWYRQDPGQGLRLIYYSQIVNDFQKGDIAEGYSVSREKKESFPLTVTSAQKNPTAFYLCASTPGLAGSDTQYFGPGTRLTVL.

The chain couples TRBV6-6 to TRBJ1-2; the D gene is possibly TRBD1 (5 bases). The CDR3 has 13 residues. Germline CDR1 MNHNY, CDR2 SVGAGI (reference sequence). The ends were cut back, 2 bases at V and 4 bases at J, with 8 bases in the middle. The chain's CDR3 is CASSYRGGYGYTF. CDR3 DNA: TGTGCCAGCAGTTACCGGGGGGGCTATGGCTACACCTTC.

A single count supports this clone. V usage is TRBV7-8 and J usage is TRBJ1-1; D is possibly TRBD1 (5 bases). CDR3 length: 15 amino acids. Germline V gives CDR1 SGHVS, CDR2 FQNEAQ. V lost 0 bases, J lost 1 base, and 9 bases lay in between. CDR3 amino acids: CASSLAGTANTEAFF. CDR3 nucleotide sequence: TGTGCCAGCAGCTTAGCAGGGACGGCGAACACTGAAGCTTTCTTT.

This clone occurred a few times. The chain uses TRBV4-2 and TRBJ2-2, with D uncertain. The germline gives CDR1 LGHNA, CDR2 YNFKEQ. The CDR3 sequence is 11 residues long. V gave up 0 bases and J gave up 10 bases, with 3 bases separating them. CDR3 DNA: TGTGCCAGCAGCCAAGACGAGGAGCTGTTTTTT. This gives the protein CASSQDEELFF.

The rearrangement uses TRBV11-2 and TRBJ2-7, with D tentatively TRBD2 (6 bases). Trimming pared 5 bases from V and 1 base from J, leaving 18 bases between. There are 16 residues in the CDR3. The germline gives CDR1 SGHAT, CDR2 FQNNGV. The CDR3, as DNA: TGTGCCAGCAGCCCCCTCCGCGGGGTAAGGTCCTACGAGCAGTACTTC. Its protein product is CASSPLRGVRSYEQYF.

The V gene is TRBV6-5, the J gene TRBJ2-1, with 16 bases aligning to TRBD2. V was pared by 6 bases and J by 8 bases, with 1 base of the junction left unmatched. CDR3 length equals 14 residues. Looked up from germline, CDR1 is MNHEY and CDR2 is SVGAGI. CDR3 loop: CASRGLAGGYEQFF. The DNA for the CDR3 is TGTGCCAGCAGGGGACTAGCGGGAGGGTATGAGCAGTTCTTC.

The chain is built from TRBV2 and TRBJ1-3; D is unclear. This CDR3 is built from 15 residues. Deletions cut 7 bases from V and 2 bases from J, with 15 bases between. CDR1 and CDR2 from the germline V gene are SNHLY and FYNNEI. The chain's CDR3 is CASIMGPGAGNTIYF. The CDR3 region has the DNA TGTGCCAGCATCATGGGCCCCGGAGCTGGAAACACCATATATTTT.

V is TRBV4-2 and J is TRBJ1-5; D is possibly TRBD1 (6 bases). Germline loops: CDR1 LGHNA, CDR2 YNFKEQ. This CDR3 is built from 15 residues. With 3 bases removed from V and 10 bases from J, the gap between germline ends came to 19 bases. CDR3 protein: CASSHRQAEASPQHF. CDR3 in DNA: TGTGCCAGCAGCCATAGACAGGCCGAGGCTTCTCCCCAGCATTTT.

This clone was seen more than once but under ten times. This chain joins TRBV6-5 and TRBJ1-1; D is uncertain. Germline V gives CDR1 MNHEY, CDR2 SVGAGI. CDR3 length: 13 residues. V lost 2 bases and J lost 3, with 7 bases in between. The CDR3 region has the DNA TGTGCCAGCAGTTACGGGGTAGACACTGAAGCTTTCTTT. Protein: CASSYGVDTEAFF.

The chain has TRBV15 and TRBJ1-5; TRBD1 matches at 8 bases. The CDR3 totals 15 residues. CDR1 and CDR2 from the germline V gene are LNHNV and YYDKDF (reference sequence). V lost 5 bases, J lost 7 bases, and 10 bases stayed unmatched. The CDR3 protein is CATSPGPGGSQPQHF. The CDR3 coding sequence is TGTGCCACCAGCCCGGGGCCAGGGGGCTCGCAGCCCCAGCATTTT.

The rearrangement uses TRBV19 and TRBJ2-4, with 7 positions matching TRBD1. The germline CDR1 and CDR2 sequences are LNHDA and SQIVND (reference sequence). The CDR3 is made up of 14 amino acids. V shed 6 bases, J shed 6 bases, and the junction held 8 bases outside the gene matches. In DNA form, the CDR3 reads TGTGCCAGTAGCCAGGGACAGCCCTCAAACATTCAGTACTTC. Protein sequence: CASSQGQPSNIQYF.

The chain has TRBV14 and TRBJ2-1, with TRBD2 identical over 7 bases. J lost 5 bases, V lost 0 bases, and 7 bases had no gene match. Germline V gives CDR1 SGHDN, CDR2 FVKESK. This CDR3 has 16 amino acids. The CDR3 reads CASSQELGLADNEQFF. The CDR3 DNA reads as TGTGCCAGCAGCCAAGAATTGGGCCTAGCGGACAATGAGCAGTTCTTC.

The J gene is TRBJ2-2, the V gene TRBV4-2; 12 bases align to TRBD2. After removal of 4 bases from V and 5 bases from J, the junction contained 5 bases not matched to a gene. The V gene's germline CDR1 is LGHNA and CDR2 YNFKEQ. CDR3 length: 16 amino acids. The CDR3 DNA reads as TGTGCCAGCAGCCGACTAGCGGGAGTGGTGACCGGGGAGCTGTTTTTT. Translated: CASSRLAGVVTGELFF.

This clone was counted only a few times. The chain is built from TRBV19 and TRBJ2-2; 10 positions match TRBD2. Losses at the gene ends were 5 bases for V and 8 bases for J; bases not matched to a gene: 8. The CDR3 is 15 amino acids. CDR1 is LNHDA and CDR2 is SQIVND in the germline V gene (reference sequence). In DNA form, the CDR3 reads TGTGCCAGTAGTGCTCTAGCGGGAGAAAGGGGGGAGCTGTTTTTT. This codes for CASSALAGERGELFF. The full variable domain, completed using reference TRBV19 and TRBJ2-2, is DGGITQSPKYLFRKEGQNVTLSCEQNLNHDAMYWYRQDPGQGLRLIYYSQIVNDFQKGDIAEGYSVSREKKESFPLTVTSAQKNPTAFYLCASSALAGERGELFFGEGSRLTVL.

The V call is TRBV7-9, the J call TRBJ1-2; D is unresolved. Germline V CDR1 and CDR2: SEHNR, FQNEAQ (reference sequence). V was cut by 6 bases and J by 6 bases, with 20 bases left in between. This CDR3 comprises 15 residues. The CDR3 DNA is TGTGCCAGCAGTCGCTTCAAAGGGTCCCTCGATGGCTACACCTTC. Translated, it gives CASSRFKGSLDGYTF. Looking up the rest from reference TRBV7-9 and TRBJ1-2 gives the full variable domain: DTGVSQNPRHKITKRGQNVTFRCDPISEHNRLYWYRQTLGQGPEFLTYFQNEAQLEKSRLLSDRFSAERPKGSFSTLEIQRTEQGDSAMYLCASSRFKGSLDGYTFGSGTRLTVV.

This clone was detected a few times. This chain links TRBV10-3 with TRBJ2-7; TRBD2 matches 12 bases. The trim removed 8 bases at V and 7 bases at J, leaving 9 bases unmatched. The CDR3 sequence is 14 residues long. Per germline, CDR1 ENHRY and CDR2 SYGVKD. The CDR3 DNA is TGTGCCATCGCCCGACTAGCGGGAGAGCAGGAGCAGTACTTC. Its translation: CAIARLAGEQEQYF.

V gene TRBV5-4 combines with J gene TRBJ2-3, with D tentatively TRBD1 (7 bases). CDR3 length: 14 amino acids. CDR1 is SGHNT, CDR2 YYREEE, per germline (reference sequence). Trimming shortened V by 7 bases and J by 4 bases, and 16 bases separated the two germline ends. CDR3: CASGTQQGPDTQYF. For the CDR3, the DNA is TGTGCCAGCGGGACTCAACAGGGGCCAGATACGCAGTATTTT.

The rearrangement uses TRBV6-5 and TRBJ1-4; 9 nucleotides align to TRBD1. Germline assignment: CDR1 MNHEY and CDR2 SVGAGI. The CDR3 is 14 amino acids. The V and J ends lost 5 bases and 7 bases, in that order; junction bases with no gene match: 5. CDR3 DNA sequence: TGTGCCAGCAGTAACAGGGGGCTGAGTGAAAAACTGTTTTTT. This gives the protein CASSNRGLSEKLFF.

V and J are TRBV21-1 and TRBJ2-2; the D call TRBD2 from the table was never checked on the DNA. TRBV21-1 is tagged as a pseudogene. The CDR3 totals 14 residues. CDR3 nucleotides: TGTGCCAGCACCCGAAGGCGGGACCGCGGGGAGCTGTTTTTT. Amino acid sequence: CASTRRRDRGELFF.

The rearrangement links TRBV27 to TRBJ2-7; 7 bases are shared with TRBD1. The CDR3 totals 14 residues. Losses at the gene ends were 5 bases for V and 5 bases for J; bases not matched to a gene: 9. Germline assignment: CDR1 MNHEY and CDR2 SMNVEV (reference sequence). CDR3 sequence reads: CASSLDRAVNEQYF. The CDR3 DNA reads TGTGCCAGCAGTCTAGACAGGGCGGTGAACGAGCAGTACTTC.

The J gene is TRBJ2-7, the V gene TRBV27; D is possibly TRBD1 (6 bases). The germline CDR1 and CDR2 sequences are MNHEY and SMNVEV (reference sequence). Trimming cost V 4 bases and J 3 bases, with 19 bases left between them. CDR3 size: 16 residues. The CDR3 reads CASSSFYRVPLYEQYF. DNA for the CDR3: TGTGCCAGCAGTTCCTTCTACAGGGTTCCCCTCTACGAGCAGTACTTC.